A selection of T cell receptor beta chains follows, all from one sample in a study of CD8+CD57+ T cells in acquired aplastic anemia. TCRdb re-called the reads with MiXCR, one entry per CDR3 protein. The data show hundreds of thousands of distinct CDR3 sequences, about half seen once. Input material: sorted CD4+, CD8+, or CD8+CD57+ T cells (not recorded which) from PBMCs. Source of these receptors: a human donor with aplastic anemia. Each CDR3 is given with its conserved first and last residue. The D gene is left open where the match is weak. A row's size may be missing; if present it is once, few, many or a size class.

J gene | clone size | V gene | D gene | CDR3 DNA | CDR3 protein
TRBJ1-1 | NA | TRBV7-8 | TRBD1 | TGTGCCAGCAGCTTAGTGGGCCAGGGGGGTACTGAAGCTTTCTTT | CASSLVGQGGTEAFF
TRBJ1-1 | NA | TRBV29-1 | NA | TGCAGCGTTGAAGATCGAATGAGTCGGGCGGAGGGGTTCACTGAAGCTTTCTTT | CSVEDRMSRAEGFTEAFF
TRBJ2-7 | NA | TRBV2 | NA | TGTGCCAGCATAACAAACAGGCGATCCTACGAGCAGTACTTC | CASITNRRSYEQYF
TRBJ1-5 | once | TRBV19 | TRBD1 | TGTGCCATCGGACAGGGTCGCAATCAGCCCCAGCATTTT | CAIGQGRNQPQHF
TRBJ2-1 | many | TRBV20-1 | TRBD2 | TGCAGTGCTACCGGGACTAGCGGGGAGAGCTCCTACAATGAGCAGTTCTTC | CSATGTSGESSYNEQFF
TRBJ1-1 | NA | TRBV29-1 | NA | TGCAGCGTTGTGCTGGGGGGTACAGCGAACACTGAAGCTTTCTTT | CSVVLGGTANTEAFF
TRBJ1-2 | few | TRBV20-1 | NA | TGCAGTGCCGAAGTGGGGGGGGGGCATGACTATGGCTACACCTTC | CSAEVGGGHDYGYTF
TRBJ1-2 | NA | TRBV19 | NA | TGTGCCAGTAGTATAGCTGGGGACGGCTACACCTTC | CASSIAGDGYTF
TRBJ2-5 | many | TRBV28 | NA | TGTGCCAGCAGTTTACTGGGGCTAGCCCGAGAGACCCAGTACTTC | CASSLLGLARETQYF
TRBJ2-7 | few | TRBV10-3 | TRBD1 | TGTGCCAGCAGTTACCGGTCTGACAGGGGCTACGAGCAGTACTTC | CASSYRSDRGYEQYF
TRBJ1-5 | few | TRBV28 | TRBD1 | TGTGCCAGCAGTAGGGGGACAGGGGAATTCAATCAGCCCCAGCATTTT | CASSRGTGEFNQPQHF
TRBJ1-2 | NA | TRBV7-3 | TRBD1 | TGTGCCAGAAGCCCTGGGGACAGGGAGTATGGCTACACCTTC | CARSPGDREYGYTF
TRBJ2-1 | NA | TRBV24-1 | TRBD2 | TGTGCCACCAGTGCCCTCGGGGGGGCTTACAATGAGCAGTTCTTC | CATSALGGAYNEQFF
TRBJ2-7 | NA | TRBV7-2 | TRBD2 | TGCGCCAGCAGCTTGCTCTCGGCGGGGGACGAGCAGTACTTC | CASSLLSAGDEQYF
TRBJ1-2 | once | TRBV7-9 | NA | TGTGCCAGCAGTCCCGGGGGGGTCGATGAACAGTACACCTTC | CASSPGGVDEQYTF
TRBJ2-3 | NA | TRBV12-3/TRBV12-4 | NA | TGTGCCAGCAGTGAGGGGGGGCAGTCCACAGATACGCAGTATTTT | CASSEGGQSTDTQYF
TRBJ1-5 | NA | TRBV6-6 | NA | TGTGCCAGCAGTTGGGGACGAAATCAGCCCCAGCATTTT | CASSWGRNQPQHF
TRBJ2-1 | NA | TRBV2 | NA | TGTGCCAGCAGGGTGGTTAGCACGAATGAGCAGTTCTTC | CASRVVSTNEQFF
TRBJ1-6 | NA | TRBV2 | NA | TGTGCCAGCAGACTGACTAGACAGGTTCGAGGTTCACCCCTCCACTTT | CASRLTRQVRGSPLHF
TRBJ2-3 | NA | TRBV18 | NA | TGTGCCAGCTCACCAGGTTTTAGGACAGCTCTCACAGATACGCAGTATTTT | CASSPGFRTALTDTQYF
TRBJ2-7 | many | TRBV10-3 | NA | TGTGCCATCAGTGAGAGTAAGGGACCGTACTACGAGCAGTACTTC | CAISESKGPYYEQYF
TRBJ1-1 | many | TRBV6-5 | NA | TGTGCCAGCAGTTACAAGGGAACAGGCACTGAAGCTTTCTTT | CASSYKGTGTEAFF
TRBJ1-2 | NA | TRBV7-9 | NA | TGTGCCAGCAGCTTATTCGGCCGAAGAGGATGGAATGGCTACACCTTC | CASSLFGRRGWNGYTF
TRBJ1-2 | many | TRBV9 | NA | TGTGCCAGCAGCGTAGCACAGTTCAGAGGCTATGGCTACACCTTC | CASSVAQFRGYGYTF
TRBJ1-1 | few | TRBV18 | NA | TGTGCCAGCTCACCACAAGGGCAGACTGAAGCTTTCTTT | CASSPQGQTEAFF
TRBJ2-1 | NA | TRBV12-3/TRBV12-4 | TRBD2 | TGTGCCAGCAGTGACCAGGCCAGGGAGGGACGGATTGAGCAGTTCTTC | CASSDQAREGRIEQFF
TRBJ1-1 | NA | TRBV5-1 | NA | TGCGCCAGCAGCTTGGCCGGTACGAACACTGAAGCTTTCTTT | CASSLAGTNTEAFF
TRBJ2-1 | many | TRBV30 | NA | TGTGCCTGGTTGGACGAAGAGCAGTTCTTC | CAWLDEEQFF
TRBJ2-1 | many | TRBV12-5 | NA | TGTGCTAGTGGTTCCTCGACGGACAATGAGCAGTTCTTC | CASGSSTDNEQFF
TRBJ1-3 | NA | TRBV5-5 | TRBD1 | TGTGCCAGCAGCTTGGAAGCAGGGGGCTGGAACACCATATATTTT | CASSLEAGGWNTIYF
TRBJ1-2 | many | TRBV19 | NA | TGTGCCAGTAGGCGGGACGAGCATGGCTACACCTTC | CASRRDEHGYTF
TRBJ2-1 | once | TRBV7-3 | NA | TGTGCCAGCAGCATGCTAGGGAGCACAGATACGCAGTTCTTC | CASSMLGSTDTQFF
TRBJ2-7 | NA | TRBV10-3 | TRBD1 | TGTGCCATCAGCTCCGGGACAGGGACGGTCGAGCAGTACTTC | CAISSGTGTVEQYF
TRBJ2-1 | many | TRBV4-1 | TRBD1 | TGCGCCAGCAGCCAAGGTGCAGGGGGCAATGAGCAGTTCTTC | CASSQGAGGNEQFF
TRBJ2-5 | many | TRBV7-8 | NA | TGTGCCAGCAGCTTAGGGTACCAAGAGACCCAGTACTTC | CASSLGYQETQYF
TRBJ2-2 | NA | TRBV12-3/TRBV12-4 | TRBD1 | TGTGCCAGCACCTACCGGGACAGGGGGGTGACCGGGGAGCTGTTTTTT | CASTYRDRGVTGELFF
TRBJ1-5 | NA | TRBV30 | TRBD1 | TGTGCCTGGAGCGGACAGGAGAGTCAGCCCCAGCATTTT | CAWSGQESQPQHF
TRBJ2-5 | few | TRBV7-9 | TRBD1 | TGTGCCAGCAGCCGGACAGGGGACCGGATCTTCAGAGTGACCCAGTACTTC | CASSRTGDRIFRVTQYF
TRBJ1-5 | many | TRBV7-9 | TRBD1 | TGTGCCAGCAGCTTAGGCAGGGGGCGGGTTCAGCCCCAGCATTTT | CASSLGRGRVQPQHF
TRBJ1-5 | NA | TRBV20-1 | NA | TGCAGTGCTAGAGAGGGAGGGCAGCCCCAGCATTTT | CSAREGGQPQHF
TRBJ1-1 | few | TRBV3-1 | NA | TGTGCCAGCAGCTTCCAACAGGGTGGGACTGAAGCTTTCTTT | CASSFQQGGTEAFF
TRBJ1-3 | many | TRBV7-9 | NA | TGTGCCAGCAGCACAGCCGGGAACAGTAGAAACACCATATATTTT | CASSTAGNSRNTIYF
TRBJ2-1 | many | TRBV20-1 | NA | TGCAGTGCTGCACCCGGATCTGAGCAGTTCTTC | CSAAPGSEQFF
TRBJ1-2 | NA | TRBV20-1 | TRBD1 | TGCAGTGCTAGAAACCCGGGACAGGGGGCTTGGTATGGCTACACCTTC | CSARNPGQGAWYGYTF
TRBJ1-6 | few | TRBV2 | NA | TGTGCCAGCAGTGATCGTATACTCTCCAATTCACCCCTCCACTTT | CASSDRILSNSPLHF
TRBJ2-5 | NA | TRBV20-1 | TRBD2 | TGCAGTGCCAGACCGACTAGCGGCCAAGAGACCCAGTACTTC | CSARPTSGQETQYF
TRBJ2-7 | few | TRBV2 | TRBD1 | TGTGCCGTTGAAAGGGGGCGCGGTTCCTACGAGCAGTACTTC | CAVERGRGSYEQYF
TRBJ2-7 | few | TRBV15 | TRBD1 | TGTGCCACCAGCAGAGGCGGGACAGGGGTTGAGCAGTACTTC | CATSRGGTGVEQYF
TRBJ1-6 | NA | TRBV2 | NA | TGTGCCAGCAGTGAGGAGGGGGATTCACCCCTCCACTTT | CASSEEGDSPLHF
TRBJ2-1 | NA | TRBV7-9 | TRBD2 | TGTGCCAGCAGCCTCAGGACTAGCGGGAGTTATCATGAGCAGTTCTTC | CASSLRTSGSYHEQFF
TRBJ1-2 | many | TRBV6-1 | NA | TGTGCCAGCAGTGAAGCTGTCAGAAACTATGGCTACACCTTC | CASSEAVRNYGYTF
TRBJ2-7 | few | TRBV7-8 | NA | TGTGCCAGCAGCTTGGCGGGACAGTTCGACGAGCAGTACTTC | CASSLAGQFDEQYF
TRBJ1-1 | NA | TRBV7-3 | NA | TGTGCCAGCAGCCTCAGTCCGGGGGAAGCTTTCTTT | CASSLSPGEAFF
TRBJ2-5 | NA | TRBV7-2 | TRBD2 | TGTGCCAGCAGCTCCCGAGGACTAGCGGAACAAGAGACCCAGTACTTC | CASSSRGLAEQETQYF
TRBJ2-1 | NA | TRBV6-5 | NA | TGTGCCAGCAGTTTAACGCGGGACAGAACCTACAATGAGCAGTCCTTC | CASSLTRDRTYNEQSF
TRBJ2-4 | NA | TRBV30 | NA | TGTGCCTGGGAGGGAAGAGGAGCCAAAAACATTCAGTACTTC | CAWEGRGAKNIQYF
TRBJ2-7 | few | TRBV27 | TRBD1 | TGTGCCAGCAGTCGTTCACAGGGGGCATTACCCTCTCGCGCCTACGAGCAGTACTTC | CASSRSQGALPSRAYEQYF
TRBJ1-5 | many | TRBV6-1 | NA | TGTGCCAGCAGTGAACAGACCAATCAGCCCCAGCATTTT | CASSEQTNQPQHF
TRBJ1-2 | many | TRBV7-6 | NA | TGTGCCAGCAGCTTAGAGTCAACCTTGAACTATGGCTACACCTTC | CASSLESTLNYGYTF
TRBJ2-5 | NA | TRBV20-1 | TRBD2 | TGCAGTGCTTCCGGGACTAGCGGGGGTGAGACCCAGTACTTC | CSASGTSGGETQYF